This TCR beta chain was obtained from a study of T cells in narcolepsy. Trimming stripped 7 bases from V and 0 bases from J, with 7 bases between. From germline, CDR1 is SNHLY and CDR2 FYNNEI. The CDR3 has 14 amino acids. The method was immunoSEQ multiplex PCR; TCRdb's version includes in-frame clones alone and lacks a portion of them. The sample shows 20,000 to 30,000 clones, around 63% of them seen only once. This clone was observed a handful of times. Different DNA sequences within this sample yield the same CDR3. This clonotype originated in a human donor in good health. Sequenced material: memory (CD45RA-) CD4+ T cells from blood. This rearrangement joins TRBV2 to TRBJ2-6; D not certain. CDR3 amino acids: CASNPFSGANVLTF. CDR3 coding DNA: TGTGCCAGCAATCCGTTCTCTGGGGCCAACGTCCTGACTTTC.